This entry features one T cell receptor beta chain sequence. Its antigen is currently unknown. Generated by immunoSEQ multiplex PCR, the TCRdb table keeps only in-frame clones and is missing some. The sample contains about 75,000 clones, around 90% of which appear only once. The CDR3 sequence is 10 residues long. Germline CDR1 MDHEN, CDR2 SYDVKM. V gave up 8 bases and J gave up 4 bases, with 5 bases separating them. The data derive from a study of OX40 agonist ivuxolimab in advanced cancers. Study background: Patients took ivuxolimab, an agonistic anti-OX40 (CD134) antibody.

General study points: Researchers report that CD8+ T cells had, on average, more expanded clones than CD4+.

The J gene is TRBJ1-1, the V gene TRBV28, with no clear D. The receptor was derived from an adult with an advanced solid tumor such as melanoma, head and neck, liver or kidney cancer. This specimen was CD4+ or CD8+ T cells sorted from blood, taken in a trial of the OX40 agonist ivuxolimab. The CDR3 DNA reads as TGTGCCAGCGGGTTCACTGAAGCTTTCTTT. As protein: CASGFTEAFF.